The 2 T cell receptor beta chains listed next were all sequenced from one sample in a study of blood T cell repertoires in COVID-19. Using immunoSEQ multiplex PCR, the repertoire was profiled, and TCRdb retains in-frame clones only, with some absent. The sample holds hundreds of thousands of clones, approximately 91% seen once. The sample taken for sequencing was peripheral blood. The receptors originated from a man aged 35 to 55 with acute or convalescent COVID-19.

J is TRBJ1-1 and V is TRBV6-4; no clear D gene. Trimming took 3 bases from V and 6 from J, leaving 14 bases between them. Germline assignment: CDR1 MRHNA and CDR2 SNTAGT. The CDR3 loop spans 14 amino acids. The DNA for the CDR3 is TGTGCCAGCAGTGAGTTCGGTGAACGGGCTGAAGCTTTCTTT. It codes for CASSEFGERAEAFF.

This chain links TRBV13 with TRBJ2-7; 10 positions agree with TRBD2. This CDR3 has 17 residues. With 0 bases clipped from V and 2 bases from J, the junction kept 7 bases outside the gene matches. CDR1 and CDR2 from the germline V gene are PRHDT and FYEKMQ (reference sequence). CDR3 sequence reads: CASSLGRGAGGTYEQYF. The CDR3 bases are TGTGCCAGCAGCTTAGGCCGGGGAGCGGGGGGGACCTACGAGCAGTACTTC.